The present T cell receptor beta chain was sequenced within a study of early T cells in non-severe SARS-CoV-2 infection. MiXCR was run by TCRdb on the 5' RACE reads, yielding one entry per CDR3 protein. Of some 71,000 distinct CDR3 sequences in the sample, 9.5% were seen once. The CDR3 has 18 residues. J lost 0 bases, V lost 3 bases, and 8 bases had no gene match. CDR1 and CDR2 from the germline V gene are DFQATT and SNEGSKA (reference sequence). This clonotype was counted a few times. The material sequenced was whole blood. The receptor comes from an adult who was a healthcare worker with PCR-confirmed SARS-CoV-2 infection or an uninfected control (not recorded which). This chain links TRBV20-1 with TRBJ2-6; TRBD1 matches 10 bases. The CDR3 DNA sequence: TGCAGTGCTAGGAAGGACAGGGGGATTACCTCTGGGGCCAACGTCCTGACTTTC. Its protein is CSARKDRGITSGANVLTF.